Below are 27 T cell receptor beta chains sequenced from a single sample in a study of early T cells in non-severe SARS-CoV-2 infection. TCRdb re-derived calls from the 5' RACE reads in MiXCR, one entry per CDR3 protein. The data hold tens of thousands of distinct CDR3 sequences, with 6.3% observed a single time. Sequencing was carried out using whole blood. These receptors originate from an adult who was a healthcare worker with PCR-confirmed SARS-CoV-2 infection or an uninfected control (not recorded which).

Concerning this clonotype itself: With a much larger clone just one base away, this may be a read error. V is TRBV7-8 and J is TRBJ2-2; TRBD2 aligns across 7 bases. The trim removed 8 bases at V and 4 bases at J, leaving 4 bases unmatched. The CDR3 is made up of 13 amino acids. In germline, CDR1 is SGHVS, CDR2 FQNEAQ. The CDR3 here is CASGVAGTGELFF. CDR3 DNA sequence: TGTGCCAGCGGGGTAGCGGGCACCGGGGAGCTGTTTTTT.

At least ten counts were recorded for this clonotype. The CDR3 coding sequence is TGTGCCAGCTCACCAAAGGCGGGAGAGACAGATACGCAGTATTTT. This encodes CASSPKAGETDTQYF. The rearrangement uses TRBV18 and TRBJ2-3; 7 bases are a match to TRBD2. V lost 2 bases to trimming and J lost 3 bases; unmatched junction nucleotides: 5. CDR3 size: 15 residues. The germline V gene encodes CDR1 KGHSH and CDR2 LQKENI.

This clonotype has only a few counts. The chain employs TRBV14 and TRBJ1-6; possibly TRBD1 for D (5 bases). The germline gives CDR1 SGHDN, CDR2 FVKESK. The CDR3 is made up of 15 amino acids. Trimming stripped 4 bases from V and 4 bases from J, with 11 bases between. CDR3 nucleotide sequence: TGTGCCAGCAGCCCGTCCGGGACTTATAATTCACCCCTCCACTTT. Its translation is CASSPSGTYNSPLHF.

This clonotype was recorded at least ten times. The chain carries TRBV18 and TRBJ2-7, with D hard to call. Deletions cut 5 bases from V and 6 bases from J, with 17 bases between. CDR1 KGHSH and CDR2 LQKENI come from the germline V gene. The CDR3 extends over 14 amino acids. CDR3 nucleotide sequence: TGTGCCAGCTCATTATGCTCTTTAGGGTGCGAGCAGTACTTC. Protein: CASSLCSLGCEQYF.

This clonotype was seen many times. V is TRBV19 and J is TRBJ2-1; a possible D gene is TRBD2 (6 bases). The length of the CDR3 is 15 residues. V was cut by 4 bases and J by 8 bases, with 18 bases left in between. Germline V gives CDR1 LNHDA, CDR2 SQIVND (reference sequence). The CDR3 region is CASSTGEAGVHEQFF. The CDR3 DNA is TGTGCCAGTAGTACAGGTGAAGCGGGTGTCCATGAGCAGTTCTTC. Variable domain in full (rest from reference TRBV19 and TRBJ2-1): DGGITQSPKYLFRKEGQNVTLSCEQNLNHDAMYWYRQDPGQGLRLIYYSQIVNDFQKGDIAEGYSVSREKKESFPLTVTSAQKNPTAFYLCASSTGEAGVHEQFFGPGTRLTVL.

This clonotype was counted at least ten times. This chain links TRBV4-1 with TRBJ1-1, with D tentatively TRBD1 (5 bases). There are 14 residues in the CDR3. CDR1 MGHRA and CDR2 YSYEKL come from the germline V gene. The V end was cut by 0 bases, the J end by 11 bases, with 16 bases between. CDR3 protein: CASSQESVGAAAFF. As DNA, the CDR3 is TGCGCCAGCAGCCAAGAATCGGTCGGGGCTGCGGCTTTCTTT.

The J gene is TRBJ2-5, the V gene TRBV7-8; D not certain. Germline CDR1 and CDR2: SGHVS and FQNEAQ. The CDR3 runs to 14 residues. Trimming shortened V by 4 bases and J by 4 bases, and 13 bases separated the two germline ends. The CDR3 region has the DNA TGTGCCAGCAGCTCAATAGACCGCGTAGAGACCCAGTACTTC. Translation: CASSSIDRVETQYF.

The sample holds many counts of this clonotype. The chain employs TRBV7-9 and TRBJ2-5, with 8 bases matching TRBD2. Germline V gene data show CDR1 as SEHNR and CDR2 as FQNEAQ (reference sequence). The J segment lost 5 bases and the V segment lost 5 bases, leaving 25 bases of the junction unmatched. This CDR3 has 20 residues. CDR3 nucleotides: TGTGCCAGCAGCCCTTGGGGCCTAGCGGGTCGGGGCTTTCGTGAGGAGACCCAGTACTTC. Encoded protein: CASSPWGLAGRGFREETQYF.

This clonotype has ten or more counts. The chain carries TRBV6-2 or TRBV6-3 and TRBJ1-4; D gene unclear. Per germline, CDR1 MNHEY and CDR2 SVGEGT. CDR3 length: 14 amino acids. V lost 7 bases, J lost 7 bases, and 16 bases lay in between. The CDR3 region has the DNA TGTGCCAGCAAGGGCGACCAACTATTTGAAAAACTGTTTTTT. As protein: CASKGDQLFEKLFF.

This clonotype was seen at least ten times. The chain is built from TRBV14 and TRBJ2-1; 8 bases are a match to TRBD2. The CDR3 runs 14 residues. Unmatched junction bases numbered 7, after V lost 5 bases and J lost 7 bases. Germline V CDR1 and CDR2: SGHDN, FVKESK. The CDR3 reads CASSYQAGANEQFF. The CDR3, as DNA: TGTGCCAGCAGCTACCAAGCGGGAGCTAATGAGCAGTTCTTC.

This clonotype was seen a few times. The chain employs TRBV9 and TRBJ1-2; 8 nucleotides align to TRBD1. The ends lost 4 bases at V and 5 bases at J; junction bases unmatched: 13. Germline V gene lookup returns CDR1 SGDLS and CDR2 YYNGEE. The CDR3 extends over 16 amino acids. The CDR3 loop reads CASSSQGAGWGYGYTF. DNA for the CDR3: TGTGCCAGCAGCTCCCAGGGGGCCGGTTGGGGATATGGCTACACCTTC.

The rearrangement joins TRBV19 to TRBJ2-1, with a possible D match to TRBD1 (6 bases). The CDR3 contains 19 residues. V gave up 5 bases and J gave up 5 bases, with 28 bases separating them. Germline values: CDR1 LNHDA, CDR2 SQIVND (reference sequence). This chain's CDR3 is CASSPRDMGQPKGNNEQFF. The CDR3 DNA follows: TGTGCCAGTAGTCCTCGGGACATGGGCCAGCCAAAGGGGAACAATGAGCAGTTCTTC.

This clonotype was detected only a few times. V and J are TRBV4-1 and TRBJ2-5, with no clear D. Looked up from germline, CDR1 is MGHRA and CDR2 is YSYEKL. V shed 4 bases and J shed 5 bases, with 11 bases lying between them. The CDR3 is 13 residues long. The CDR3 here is CASSPREAETQYF. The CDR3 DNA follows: TGCGCCAGCAGCCCCCGAGAGGCGGAGACCCAGTACTTC.

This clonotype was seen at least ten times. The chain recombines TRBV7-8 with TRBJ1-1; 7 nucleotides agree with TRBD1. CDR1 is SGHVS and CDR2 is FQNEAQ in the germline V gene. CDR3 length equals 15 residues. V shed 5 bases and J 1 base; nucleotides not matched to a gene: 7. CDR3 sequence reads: CASSPGDRTNTEAFF. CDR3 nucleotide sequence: TGTGCCAGCAGCCCTGGGGACAGAACGAACACTGAAGCTTTCTTT.

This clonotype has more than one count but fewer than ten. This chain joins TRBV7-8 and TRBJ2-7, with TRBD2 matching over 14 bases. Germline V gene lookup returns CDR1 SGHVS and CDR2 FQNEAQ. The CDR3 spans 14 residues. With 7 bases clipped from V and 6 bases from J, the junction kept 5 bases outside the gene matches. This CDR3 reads CASMQGLAGAEQYF. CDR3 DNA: TGTGCCAGCATGCAGGGACTAGCGGGAGCCGAGCAGTACTTC.

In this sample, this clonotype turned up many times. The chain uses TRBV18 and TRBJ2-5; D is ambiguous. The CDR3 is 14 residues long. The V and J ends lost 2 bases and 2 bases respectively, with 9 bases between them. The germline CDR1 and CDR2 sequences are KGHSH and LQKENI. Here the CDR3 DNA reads TGTGCCAGCTCACCAAGTTTACAGCAAGAGACCCAGTACTTC. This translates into CASSPSLQQETQYF.

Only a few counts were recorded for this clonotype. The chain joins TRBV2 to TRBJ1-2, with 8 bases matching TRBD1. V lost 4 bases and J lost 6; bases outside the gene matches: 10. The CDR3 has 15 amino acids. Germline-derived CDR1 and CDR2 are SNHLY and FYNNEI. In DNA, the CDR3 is TGTGCCAGCAGTGCTATCTGGACAGGGCAAGATGGCTACACCTTC. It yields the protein CASSAIWTGQDGYTF.

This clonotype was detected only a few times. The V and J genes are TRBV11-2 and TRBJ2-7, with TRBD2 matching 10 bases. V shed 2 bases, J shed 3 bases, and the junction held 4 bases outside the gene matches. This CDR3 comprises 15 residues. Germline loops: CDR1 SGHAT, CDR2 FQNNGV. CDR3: CASSLIAGGNYEQYF. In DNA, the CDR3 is TGTGCCAGCAGCTTAATAGCGGGGGGCAACTACGAGCAGTACTTC.

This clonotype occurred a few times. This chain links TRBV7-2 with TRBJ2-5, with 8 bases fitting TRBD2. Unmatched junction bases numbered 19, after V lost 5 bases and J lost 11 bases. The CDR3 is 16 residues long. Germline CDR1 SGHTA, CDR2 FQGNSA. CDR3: CASSVVGGTRGFMQYF. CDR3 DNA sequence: TGTGCCAGCAGCGTAGTCGGCGGGACTAGGGGGTTCATGCAGTACTTC.

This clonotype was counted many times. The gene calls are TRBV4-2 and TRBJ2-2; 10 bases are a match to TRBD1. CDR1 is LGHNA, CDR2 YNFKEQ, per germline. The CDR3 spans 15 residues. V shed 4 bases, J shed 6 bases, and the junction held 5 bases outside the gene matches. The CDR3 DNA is TGTGCCAGCAGCCGAGGGACAGGGGAAGCCGGGGAGCTGTTTTTT. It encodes CASSRGTGEAGELFF.

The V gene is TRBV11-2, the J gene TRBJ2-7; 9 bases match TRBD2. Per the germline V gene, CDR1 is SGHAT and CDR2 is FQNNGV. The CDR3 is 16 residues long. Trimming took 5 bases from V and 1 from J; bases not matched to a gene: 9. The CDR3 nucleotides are TGTGCCAGCAGCCCCAGGCTAGCGGGAAGGTCCTACGAGCAGTACTTC. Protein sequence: CASSPRLAGRSYEQYF.

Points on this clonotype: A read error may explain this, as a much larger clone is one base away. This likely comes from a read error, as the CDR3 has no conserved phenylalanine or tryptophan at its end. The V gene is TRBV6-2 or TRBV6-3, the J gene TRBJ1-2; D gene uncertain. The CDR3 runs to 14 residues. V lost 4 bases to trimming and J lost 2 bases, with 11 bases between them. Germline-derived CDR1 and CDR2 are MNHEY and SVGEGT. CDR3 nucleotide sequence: TGTGCCAGCAGTTTTTTTCGGTCGAACTATGGCTACACCTAC. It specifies CASSFFRSNYGYTY.

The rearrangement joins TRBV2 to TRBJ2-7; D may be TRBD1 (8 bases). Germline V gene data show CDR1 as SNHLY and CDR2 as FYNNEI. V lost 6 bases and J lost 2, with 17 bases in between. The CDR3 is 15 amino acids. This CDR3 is CASRGNRGGAYEQYF. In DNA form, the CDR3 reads TGTGCCAGCAGGGGAAACAGGGGGGGAGCCTACGAGCAGTACTTC.

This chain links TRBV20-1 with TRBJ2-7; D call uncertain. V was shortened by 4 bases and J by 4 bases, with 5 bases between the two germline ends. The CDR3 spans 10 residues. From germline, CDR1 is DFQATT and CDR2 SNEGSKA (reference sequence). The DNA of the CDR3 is TGCAGTGCTAAGAAGTACGAGCAGTACTTC. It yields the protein CSAKKYEQYF.

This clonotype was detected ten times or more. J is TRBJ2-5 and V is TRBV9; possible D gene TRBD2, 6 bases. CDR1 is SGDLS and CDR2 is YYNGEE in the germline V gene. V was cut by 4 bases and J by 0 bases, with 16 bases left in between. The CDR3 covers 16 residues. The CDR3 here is CASSPALSGYQETQYF. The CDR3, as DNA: TGTGCCAGCAGCCCAGCCCTTAGCGGATACCAAGAGACCCAGTACTTC. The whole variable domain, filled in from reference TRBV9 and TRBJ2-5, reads DSGVTQTPKHLITATGQRVTLRCSPRSGDLSVYWYQQSLDQGLQFLIQYYNGEERAKGNILERFSAQQFPDLHSELNLSSLELGDSALYFCASSPALSGYQETQYFGPGTRLLVL.

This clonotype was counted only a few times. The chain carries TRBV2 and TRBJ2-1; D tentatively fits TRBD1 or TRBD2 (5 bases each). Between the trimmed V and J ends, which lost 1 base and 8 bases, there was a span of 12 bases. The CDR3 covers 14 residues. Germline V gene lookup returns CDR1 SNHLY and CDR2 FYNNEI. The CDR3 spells CASSEESSRDEQFF. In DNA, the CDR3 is TGTGCCAGCAGTGAAGAGTCTAGCAGGGATGAGCAGTTCTTC. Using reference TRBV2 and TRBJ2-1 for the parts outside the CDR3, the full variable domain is EPEVTQTPSHQVTQMGQEVILRCVPISNHLYFYWYRQILGQKVEFLVSFYNNEISEKSEIFDDQFSVERPDGSNFTLKIRSTKLEDSAMYFCASSEESSRDEQFFGPGTRLTVL.

Written as DNA, the CDR3 is TGCAGTGCTCGAGGAGGGAGGGACATTCAGTACTTC. It is translated as CSARGGRDIQYF. This chain joins TRBV20-1 and TRBJ2-4, with 7 bases fitting TRBD2. Germline V gene sequence: CDR1 DFQATT, CDR2 SNEGSKA (reference sequence). This CDR3 has 12 amino acids. V dropped 5 bases and J dropped 8; count of bases not matched to a gene: 6.